Presented here are 7 T cell receptor beta chains from one specimen sequenced in a study of blood T cell repertoires in COVID-19. Profiled with immunoSEQ multiplex PCR; TCRdb holds only in-frame clones, not every one. Here the sample spans 15,000 or so clones, 85% to 90% being singletons. Specimen: peripheral blood. These receptors were taken from a woman in her seventies in a cohort sampled during active or convalescent COVID-19.

The gene calls are TRBV9 and TRBJ2-1; 9 nucleotides align to TRBD2. The CDR3 totals 18 residues. Looked up from germline, CDR1 is SGDLS and CDR2 is YYNGEE. J gave up 1 base and V 0 bases, and 8 bases lay outside the gene matches. The CDR3 spells CASSVGGSGGPSYNEQFF. CDR3 in DNA: TGTGCCAGCAGCGTAGGGGGTAGCGGGGGTCCGTCCTACAATGAGCAGTTCTTC.

This chain links TRBV6-5 with TRBJ2-3; the match to TRBD2 covers 8 bases. Germline V gives CDR1 MNHEY, CDR2 SVGAGI. V lost 6 bases, J lost 1 base, and 3 bases stayed unmatched. The CDR3 has 14 amino acids. CDR3 amino acids: CASSLAGRTDTQYF. The CDR3, as DNA: TGTGCCAGCAGCTTAGCGGGGCGCACAGATACGCAGTATTTT.

The chain combines TRBV29-1 with TRBJ2-1; TRBD2 matches at 9 bases. Germline values: CDR1 SQVTM, CDR2 ANQGSEA. Trimming at V came to 7 bases and at J to 0 bases, leaving 4 bases not matched to a gene. The CDR3 is made up of 14 amino acids. The CDR3: CSAPGLASYNEQFF. CDR3 DNA: TGCAGCGCCCCGGGACTAGCCTCCTACAATGAGCAGTTCTTC.

The chain joins TRBV27 to TRBJ2-7, with TRBD2 as a possible D gene (6 bases). The CDR3 runs to 14 residues. Per germline, CDR1 MNHEY and CDR2 SMNVEV (reference sequence). Trimming took 7 bases from V and 4 from J, leaving 17 bases between them. The chain's CDR3 is CASTKRAGTYEQYF. In DNA form, the CDR3 reads TGTGCCAGCACCAAAAGGGCGGGAACGTACGAGCAGTACTTC.

CDR3 protein: CASSDLRGAGYGYTF. Written as DNA, the CDR3 is TGTGCCAGCAGCGATCTAAGGGGCGCCGGGTATGGCTACACCTTC. The rearrangement joins TRBV9 to TRBJ1-2; D perhaps matches TRBD1 (5 bases). From germline, CDR1 is SGDLS and CDR2 YYNGEE. This CDR3 region has 15 residues. V dropped 3 bases and J dropped 5 bases, with 17 bases sitting between them. Based on the CDR3 plus reference TRBV9 and TRBJ1-2, the full variable domain is DSGVTQTPKHLITATGQRVTLRCSPRSGDLSVYWYQQSLDQGLQFLIQYYNGEERAKGNILERFSAQQFPDLHSELNLSSLELGDSALYFCASSDLRGAGYGYTFGSGTRLTVV.

V usage is TRBV6-6 and J usage is TRBJ1-1; no definite D call. Between the trimmed V and J ends, which lost 2 bases and 9 bases, there was a span of 13 bases. Germline-derived CDR1 and CDR2 are MNHNY and SVGAGI (reference sequence). This CDR3 comprises 13 residues. The CDR3 bases are TGTGCCAGCAGTTACGCACCCGGGTGGAAAGCTTTCTTT. Amino acids: CASSYAPGWKAFF.

The chain links TRBV7-2 to TRBJ2-1, with D tentatively TRBD2 (7 bases). Trimming took off 1 base at V and 4 bases at J, with 17 bases between the two ends. The length of the CDR3 is 17 residues. CDR1 is SGHTA, CDR2 FQGNSA, per germline. Here the CDR3 reads CASSLGRGTILYNEQFF. The CDR3 DNA follows: TGTGCCAGCAGCTTAGGAAGGGGGACTATTCTTTACAATGAGCAGTTCTTC.